The 27 T cell receptor beta chains listed next were all sequenced from one sample in a study of response to subunit inactivated influenza vaccine. Via MiXCR, TCRdb re-called the RT-PCR reads, giving one row per CDR3 protein. The data show 550,000 to 650,000 distinct CDR3 sequences, with 10% to 15% seen just once and roughly 10% held by the top ten. Source: PBMCs from blood, taken on the day of vaccination. The receptors were gathered from a man in his forties or fifties who received an inactivated influenza vaccine.

This clonotype was recorded a few times. The chain links TRBV12-3 or TRBV12-4 to TRBJ2-7; 14 bases are a match to TRBD2. The CDR3 totals 14 residues. V lost 9 bases to trimming and J lost 9 bases; unmatched junction nucleotides: 10. The CDR3 DNA follows: TGTGCCAGTACGAAGGGGACTAGCGGGAGTTCGCAGTACTTC. Translation gives CASTKGTSGSSQYF.

The chain joins TRBV24-1 to TRBJ2-3; 11 nucleotides align to TRBD2. V shed 3 bases, J shed 1 base, and the junction held 2 bases outside the gene matches. The CDR3 consists of 16 residues. Germline V gene data show CDR1 as KGHDR and CDR2 as SFDVKD. The CDR3 here is CATSDRLAGRTDTQYF. The CDR3 region has the DNA TGTGCCACCAGTGATCGACTAGCGGGGCGCACAGATACGCAGTATTTT.

At least ten counts were recorded for this clonotype. The CDR3 reads CASSLSPADEQYF. DNA for the CDR3: TGTGCCAGCAGTTTATCCCCAGCGGACGAGCAGTACTTC. The rearrangement links TRBV27 to TRBJ2-7; TRBD2 might be the D (5 bases). V lost 0 bases and J lost 5, with 8 bases in between. The V gene's germline CDR1 is MNHEY and CDR2 SMNVEV (reference sequence). CDR3 length equals 13 residues.

The chain uses TRBV25-1 and TRBJ2-7, with D unclear. The CDR3 runs to 15 residues. Germline V gene sequence: CDR1 MGHDK, CDR2 SYGVNS. V gave up 4 bases and J gave up 1 base, with 14 bases separating them. The CDR3 DNA reads as TGTGCCAGCAGTGGGACGGGTTCTTTTTCCTACGAGCAGTACTTC. This translates into CASSGTGSFSYEQYF.

This clonotype was detected many times. Here the CDR3 DNA reads TGCGCCAGCAGCTTGGCTTCGCGGGCATCCACCGGGGAGCTGTTTTTT. Residues: CASSLASRASTGELFF. The gene calls are TRBV5-1 and TRBJ2-2; D might be TRBD2 (5 bases). The germline V gene has CDR1 SGHRS and CDR2 YFSETQ. Trimming left V 0 bases short and J 4 bases short, with 13 bases between. This CDR3 region has 16 residues.

This clonotype has more than one count but fewer than ten. The gene calls are TRBV11-2 and TRBJ2-5, with D uncertain. Trimming shortened V by 5 bases and J by 1 base, and 17 bases separated the two germline ends. Germline CDR1 is SGHAT and CDR2 is FQNNGV. The CDR3 runs to 16 residues. The DNA of the CDR3 is TGTGCCAGCAGCCCCTCCCCTGCTGGTATCCAAGAGACCCAGTACTTC. It encodes CASSPSPAGIQETQYF.

The chain links TRBV20-1 to TRBJ2-2; TRBD2 agrees at 8 bases. CDR3 size: 16 residues. Germline V gene sequence: CDR1 DFQATT, CDR2 SNEGSKA (reference sequence). Unmatched junction bases numbered 12, after V lost 4 bases and J lost 5 bases. CDR3 sequence: CSANREGSRPTGELFF. CDR3 nucleotides: TGCAGTGCTAACCGGGAGGGTAGTCGACCGACCGGGGAGCTGTTTTTT.

This clonotype was recorded many times. The chain uses TRBV20-1 and TRBJ1-2; 7 nucleotides agree with TRBD1. V lost 7 bases and J lost 2; bases outside the gene matches: 4. Germline loops: CDR1 DFQATT, CDR2 SNEGSKA (reference sequence). There are 12 residues in the CDR3. The CDR3 nucleotides are TGCAGTGGGGGACAGATAAACTATGGCTACACCTTC. As protein: CSGGQINYGYTF.

With regard to this clonotype: A much larger clone lies one base from this, so it may be a read error. The V call is TRBV7-9, the J call TRBJ2-1; possible D gene TRBD1, 6 bases. The CDR3 is 13 residues long. Germline loops: CDR1 SEHNR, CDR2 FQNEAQ (reference sequence). For the CDR3, the DNA is TGTGCCAGCAGCTTTCAACAGGGTGGCGAGCAGCTCTTC. Its translation: CASSFQQGGEQLF.

This clonotype was recorded many times. J is TRBJ1-2 and V is TRBV20-1; no clear D gene. Trimming cost V 5 bases and J 4 bases, with 14 bases left between them. CDR1 and CDR2 (germline): DFQATT, SNEGSKA (reference sequence). The CDR3 consists of 13 residues. CDR3 amino acids: CSAYPTAPYGYTF. CDR3 nucleotide sequence: TGCAGTGCTTACCCCACAGCCCCCTATGGCTACACCTTC.

This clonotype was picked up a small number of times. V and J are TRBV28 and TRBJ2-7; TRBD2 agrees at 14 bases. V gave up 3 bases and J gave up 6 bases; unmatched junction bases: 13. This CDR3 has 18 residues. Germline V CDR1 and CDR2: MDHEN, SYDVKM. The CDR3 nucleotides read TGTGCCAGCAGTTTGGCGCTACCCGGGACTAGCGGGAGATCCGAGCAGTACTTC. This translates into CASSLALPGTSGRSEQYF. Variable domain in full (rest from reference TRBV28 and TRBJ2-7): DVKVTQSSRYLVKRTGEKVFLECVQDMDHENMFWYRQDPGLGLRLIYFSYDVKMKEKGDIPEGYSVSREKKERFSLILESASTNQTSMYLCASSLALPGTSGRSEQYFGPGTRLTVT.

The chain joins TRBV5-1 to TRBJ1-1; tentative D call: TRBD1 (5 bases). The CDR3 is made up of 13 amino acids. Germline CDR1 and CDR2: SGHRS and YFSETQ. V gave up 3 bases and J gave up 7 bases, with 13 bases separating them. CDR3 sequence reads: CASSYEQGGEAFF. The CDR3 DNA reads as TGCGCCAGCAGCTACGAGCAGGGAGGTGAAGCTTTCTTT.

V is TRBV6-2 or TRBV6-3 and J is TRBJ1-5, with 7 nucleotides matching TRBD1. The germline V gene has CDR1 MNHEY and CDR2 SVGEGT. V lost 1 base and J lost 2; bases outside the gene matches: 5. CDR3 length: 16 residues. The CDR3 here is CASSYFGGTGNQPQHF. CDR3 nucleotides: TGTGCCAGCAGTTACTTCGGGGGGACAGGCAATCAGCCCCAGCATTTT.

As to this clonotype: The junction shows a germline mismatch at one end, possibly a read error. The V gene is TRBV18, the J gene TRBJ2-1; D remains unclear. CDR3 length equals 14 residues. Per the germline V gene, CDR1 is KGHSH and CDR2 is LQKENI. The CDR3 DNA is TGTGCCGGCTCACCAAATGCTGGAGAAGTTGAGCAGTTCTTC. This translates into CAGSPNAGEVEQFF.

This clonotype was picked up a small number of times. The chain links TRBV10-1 to TRBJ2-2; D might be TRBD2 (6 bases). There are 13 residues in the CDR3. From germline, CDR1 is WNHNN and CDR2 SYGVQD (reference sequence). Trimming stripped 3 bases from V and 11 bases from J, with 13 bases between. The CDR3 DNA sequence: TGCGCCAGCAGTGAATTGGGGGAGGAAGAGCTGTTTTTT. Translating it yields CASSELGEEELFF.

As for this clonotype: A read error may explain this, as a much larger clone is one base away. The CDR3 coding sequence is TGTGCCAGCAGCCATGACAGGTCATCCGAAGCTTTCTTT. Residues: CASSHDRSSEAFF. The J gene is TRBJ1-1, the V gene TRBV3-1, with D perhaps TRBD1 (6 bases). The CDR3 loop spans 13 amino acids. CDR1 and CDR2 from the germline V gene are LGHDT and YNNKEL (reference sequence). V shed 3 bases and J shed 8 bases, with 13 bases lying between them.

The V call is TRBV7-2, the J call TRBJ2-7; 11 bases are a match to TRBD2. The V segment lost 5 bases and the J segment 2 bases; nucleotides outside the gene matches: 8. The CDR3 runs to 16 residues. The V gene's germline CDR1 is SGHTA and CDR2 FQGNSA. In DNA form, the CDR3 reads TGTGCCAGCAGCCCCTCTCCGGGACTAGCGGCCTACGAGCAGTACTTC. Translating gives CASSPSPGLAAYEQYF.

Only a few counts were recorded for this clonotype. The CDR3 nucleotides read TGTGCCAGCAGCCTGCCACAGGGGTCCAGCTACACCTTC. This gives the protein CASSLPQGSSYTF. The chain combines TRBV3-1 with TRBJ1-2, with TRBD1 identical over 7 bases. With 4 bases clipped from V and 9 bases from J, the junction kept 8 bases outside the gene matches. The CDR3 consists of 13 residues. Germline loops: CDR1 LGHDT, CDR2 YNNKEL (reference sequence). The variable domain in full, with the rest retrieved from reference TRBV3-1 and TRBJ1-2, is DTAVSQTPKYLVTQMGNDKSIKCEQNLGHDTMYWYKQDSKKFLKIMFSYNNKELIINETVPNRFSPKSPDKAHLNLHINSLELGDSAVYFCASSLPQGSSYTFGSGTRLTVV.

The CDR3 DNA sequence: TGCGCCAGCTTTGAGACAGGGACCGACACTGAAGCTTTCTTT. It is translated as CASFETGTDTEAFF. The J gene is TRBJ1-1, the V gene TRBV5-1; 7 bases agree with TRBD1. Looked up from germline, CDR1 is SGHRS and CDR2 is YFSETQ. CDR3 size: 14 residues. Losses at the gene ends were 7 bases for V and 3 bases for J; bases not matched to a gene: 9.

This clonotype has more than one count but fewer than ten. The chain recombines TRBV24-1 with TRBJ2-5; D possibly corresponds to TRBD2 (5 bases). The CDR3 is made up of 16 amino acids. CDR1 is KGHDR and CDR2 is SFDVKD in the germline V gene. With 3 bases removed from V and 5 bases from J, the gap between germline ends came to 18 bases. CDR3 DNA sequence: TGTGCCACCAGTGATACCGGGCTAGCCCTACGGGAGACCCAGTACTTC. Encoded protein: CATSDTGLALRETQYF.

This clonotype was counted a few times. The V call is TRBV3-1, the J call TRBJ2-4; D not resolved. The CDR3 is made up of 12 amino acids. The V end was cut by 0 bases, the J end by 11 bases, with 8 bases between. The germline CDR1 and CDR2 sequences are LGHDT and YNNKEL (reference sequence). CDR3 residues: CASSQDLQLQYF. CDR3 in DNA: TGTGCCAGCAGCCAAGATCTCCAGCTTCAGTACTTC.

This clonotype was observed a few times. The rearrangement joins TRBV20-1 to TRBJ1-1; D gene ambiguous. Germline V gene data show CDR1 as DFQATT and CDR2 as SNEGSKA (reference sequence). This CDR3 spans 14 amino acids. Between the trimmed V and J ends, which lost 0 bases and 3 bases, there was a span of 11 bases. The CDR3 bases are TGCAGTGCTAGAGACTTCGGGCGTTACACTGAAGCTTTCTTT. It translates to CSARDFGRYTEAFF.

The DNA for the CDR3 is TGTGCCACCAGTGATTTTCCTAGCGGGAGAAGAAATGAGCAGTTCTTC. Encoded protein: CATSDFPSGRRNEQFF. This chain connects TRBV24-1 to TRBJ2-1, with TRBD2 matching 10 bases. Looked up from germline, CDR1 is KGHDR and CDR2 is SFDVKD. V shed 1 base and J 7 bases; nucleotides not matched to a gene: 6. CDR3 length equals 16 residues.

This clonotype was seen more than once but under ten times. The V and J genes are TRBV9 and TRBJ1-2; D gene uncertain. Trimming shortened V by 0 bases and J by 7 bases, and 7 bases separated the two germline ends. CDR1 is SGDLS and CDR2 is YYNGEE in the germline V gene. The CDR3 has 12 amino acids. As DNA, the CDR3 is TGTGCCAGCAGCGTAGATGGAACTGGCTACACCTTC. Protein sequence: CASSVDGTGYTF.

This clonotype has only a few counts. The CDR3 sequence: CATGLAGHEQFF. CDR3 sequence (DNA): TGCGCCACAGGACTAGCGGGCCATGAGCAGTTCTTC. V gene TRBV10-2 combines with J gene TRBJ2-1, with 11 bases aligning to TRBD2. The CDR3 sequence is 12 residues long. The V segment lost 10 bases and the J segment 8 bases; nucleotides outside the gene matches: 4. The germline V gene has CDR1 WSHSY and CDR2 SAAADI.

This clonotype was seen repeatedly, ten times or more. The J gene is TRBJ2-2, the V gene TRBV5-5; 8 nucleotides line up with TRBD1. The CDR3 spans 15 residues. Germline V gives CDR1 SGHKS, CDR2 YYEKEE (reference sequence). With 2 bases clipped from V and 1 base from J, the junction kept 1 base outside the gene matches. The CDR3, as DNA: TGTGCCAGCAGCTTCGGGACAGGGAACACCGGGGAGCTGTTTTTT. It specifies CASSFGTGNTGELFF.

The chain uses TRBV7-3 and TRBJ2-7; 8 nucleotides agree with TRBD2. CDR1 is SGHTA, CDR2 FQGTGA, per germline. The CDR3 is made up of 13 amino acids. Losses at the gene ends were 4 bases for V and 6 bases for J; bases not matched to a gene: 5. CDR3 region: CASSSSGTSEQYF. CDR3 bases: TGTGCCAGCAGCTCCTCCGGGACTAGCGAGCAGTACTTC.